These 13 T cell receptor beta chains share one sample of origin, sequenced in a study of control samples from healthy donors and cancer patients. TCRdb's table, derived via immunoSEQ multiplex PCR, lists solely in-frame clones and lacks some. The table includes 30,000 to 35,000 clones, 94% detected once. Input material: blood. These receptors were collected from a man in his sixties in good health.

V is TRBV6-5 and J is TRBJ2-6, with D unresolved. V was trimmed by 6 bases and J by 0 bases, leaving 3 bases between them. Germline V gene data show CDR1 as MNHEY and CDR2 as SVGAGI. There are 13 residues in the CDR3. This CDR3 reads CASRSSGANVLTF. CDR3 nucleotides: TGTGCCAGCAGAAGCTCTGGGGCCAACGTCCTGACTTTC.

The CDR3 sequence: CASSYGAYGYTF. In DNA form, the CDR3 reads TGTGCCAGCAGTTACGGAGCCTATGGCTACACCTTC. The chain uses TRBV6-2 or TRBV6-3 and TRBJ1-2; no firm D call. V was cut by 2 bases and J by 4 bases, with 5 bases left in between. Germline V lookup: CDR1 MNHEY, CDR2 SVGEGT. This CDR3 contains 12 residues.

The chain combines TRBV6-4 with TRBJ2-7; perhaps TRBD1 as D (6 bases). Trimming took off 5 bases at V and 3 bases at J, with 14 bases between the two ends. Germline-derived CDR1 and CDR2 are MRHNA and SNTAGT. This CDR3 contains 14 residues. Here the CDR3 DNA reads TGTGCCAGCAGTAAATCGACAGGAAACTACGAGCAGTACTTC. Amino acid sequence: CASSKSTGNYEQYF.

V usage is TRBV19 and J usage is TRBJ2-1; no clear D gene. The CDR3 is 10 residues long. Germline V gene lookup returns CDR1 LNHDA and CDR2 SQIVND (reference sequence). The ends were cut back, 8 bases at V and 3 bases at J, with 2 bases in the middle. CDR3 in amino acids: CASGYNEQFF. CDR3 DNA sequence: TGTGCCAGTGGCTACAATGAGCAGTTCTTC.

This chain links TRBV5-5 with TRBJ1-1; D remains unclear. Germline loops: CDR1 SGHKS, CDR2 YYEKEE (reference sequence). The CDR3 is made up of 14 amino acids. The germline V and J ends were trimmed by 0 bases and 0 bases, with 6 bases remaining between them. The DNA for the CDR3 is TGTGCCAGCAGCTTGGGAGGGTTGAACACTGAAGCTTTCTTT. Its protein is CASSLGGLNTEAFF.

This chain uses TRBV20-1 with TRBJ2-7, with TRBD2 matching 9 bases. V was pared by 3 bases and J by 2 bases, with 5 bases of the junction left unmatched. The CDR3 extends over 14 amino acids. Germline values: CDR1 DFQATT, CDR2 SNEGSKA (reference sequence). This CDR3 is CSASWRGGPYEQYF. In DNA form, the CDR3 reads TGCAGTGCTAGTTGGCGGGGGGGCCCCTACGAGCAGTACTTC.

This chain uses TRBV7-2 with TRBJ1-1; no clear D gene. CDR3 length: 15 residues. Trimming left V 5 bases short and J 4 bases short, with 17 bases between. Germline CDR1 is SGHTA and CDR2 is FQGNSA. In DNA, the CDR3 is TGTGCCAGCAGCCCCCCGCGGCTTGGAGGCACTGAAGCTTTCTTT. This codes for CASSPPRLGGTEAFF.

This chain joins TRBV18 and TRBJ1-4; no definite D call. Trimming removed 3 bases from V and 5 bases from J, with 4 bases in between. The CDR3 covers 12 residues. The germline CDR1 and CDR2 sequences are KGHSH and LQKENI. The CDR3 bases are TGTGCCAGCTCACCCCAGAATGAAAAACTGTTTTTT. This encodes CASSPQNEKLFF.

The chain employs TRBV28 and TRBJ2-2, with D maybe TRBD2 (5 bases). In germline, CDR1 is MDHEN, CDR2 SYDVKM. V lost 4 bases and J 0 bases, leaving 12 bases between the germline ends. The CDR3 consists of 16 residues. The CDR3 sequence: CASSSPRATNTGELFF. CDR3 in DNA: TGTGCCAGCAGTTCCCCGAGGGCCACGAACACCGGGGAGCTGTTTTTT.

V gene TRBV2 combines with J gene TRBJ2-6, with 7 positions matching TRBD1. V dropped 3 bases and J dropped 4; count of bases not matched to a gene: 3. The CDR3 extends over 15 amino acids. Germline CDR1 reads SNHLY; CDR2 reads FYNNEI. Here the CDR3 DNA reads TGTGCCAGCAGTGACGACAGGGCAGGGGCCAACGTCCTGACTTTC. Its protein product is CASSDDRAGANVLTF.

The chain employs TRBV13 and TRBJ1-1; unclear D gene. This CDR3 spans 17 amino acids. Germline CDR1 PRHDT, CDR2 FYEKMQ (reference sequence). V was shortened by 0 bases and J by 1 base, with 15 bases between the two germline ends. CDR3 region: CASSLGEWRQTNTEAFF. The CDR3 DNA reads TGTGCCAGCAGCTTAGGCGAATGGAGACAAACGAACACTGAAGCTTTCTTT.

The gene calls are TRBV5-1 and TRBJ2-5, with 9 bases fitting TRBD2. The CDR3 has 16 residues. The germline CDR1 and CDR2 sequences are SGHRS and YFSETQ. The V and J ends lost 6 bases and 5 bases, in that order; junction bases with no gene match: 14. The CDR3 nucleotides read TGCGCCAGCATCAGTCAGCGCGGGGGGGCCGGGGAGACCCAGTACTTC. Amino acid sequence: CASISQRGGAGETQYF.

V and J are TRBV21-1 and TRBJ1-2. TRBV21-1 represents a pseudogene. There are 13 residues in the CDR3. The CDR3 DNA is TGTGCCAGCAACCACCGGCAGGGAGGGGGCTACACCTTC. As protein: CASNHRQGGGYTF.